These 16 T cell receptor beta chains were all obtained from the same sample, sequenced in a study of sequential checkpoint blockade in melanoma. Treatment reported: randomized to nivolumab then ipilimumab (arm A) or the reverse (arm B). Method: immunoSEQ multiplex PCR; TCRdb's copy keeps in-frame clones and lacks some. The table records roughly 16,000 clones, 70% of them present only once. The sample here was CD8+ T cells sorted from blood (inferred from file names), taken from a patient given nivolumab and ipilimumab in sequence. All receptors come from a human donor with melanoma.

This sequence joins TRBV4-1 and TRBJ2-5; 12 nucleotides line up with TRBD2. There are 17 residues in the CDR3. V gave up 4 bases and J gave up 4 bases; unmatched junction bases: 10. Germline CDR1 is MGHRA and CDR2 is YSYEKL. For the CDR3, the DNA is TGCGCCAGCAGCCGAGTGGCTAGCGGGAGGGTGAGAGAGACCCAGTACTTC. Protein product: CASSRVASGRVRETQYF.

The chain links TRBV2 to TRBJ2-7; tentatively, D is TRBD2 (6 bases). The CDR3 runs to 15 residues. V lost 4 bases to trimming and J lost 2 bases, with 15 bases between them. Per germline, CDR1 SNHLY and CDR2 FYNNEI. CDR3 sequence: CASSASVSGTYEQYF. The CDR3 nucleotides read TGTGCCAGCAGTGCATCTGTTAGCGGAACCTACGAGCAGTACTTC.

DNA of the CDR3: TGTGCCAGCAGTTTGACAGGGGGCTCTGTAGGAGCTTTCTTT. The encoded protein is CASSLTGGSVGAFF. V and J are TRBV27 and TRBJ1-1; 10 bases fit TRBD1. This CDR3 has 14 amino acids. Germline V CDR1 and CDR2: MNHEY, SMNVEV (reference sequence). J was trimmed by 10 bases and V by 3 bases; bases with no gene match: 8.

The chain uses TRBV5-6 and TRBJ2-5, with 7 positions matching TRBD2. The J call may be wrong; the DNA end is better matched by TRBJ2-7. The V gene's germline CDR1 is SGHDT and CDR2 YYEEEE. The CDR3 sequence is 13 residues long. DNA of the CDR3: TGTGCCAGCAGCTGGGCGGGAGTCCCCGAGCAGTACTTC. Residues: CASSWAGVPEQYF.

As DNA, the CDR3 is TGTGCCAGCAGCGTAGGCGGGAGTGATGAAAAACTGTTTTTT. It translates to CASSVGGSDEKLFF. V usage is TRBV9 and J usage is TRBJ1-4; D not certain. Trimming cost V 0 bases and J 6 bases, with 9 bases left between them. Per the germline V gene, CDR1 is SGDLS and CDR2 is YYNGEE. The CDR3 runs to 14 residues.

This clone showed up just once. V is TRBV9 and J is TRBJ2-1; 16 bases map to TRBD2. Germline CDR1 reads SGDLS; CDR2 reads YYNGEE. The trim removed 2 bases at V and 5 bases at J, leaving 10 bases unmatched. This CDR3 has 19 residues. CDR3 loop: CASSVTPGLAGGPDNEQFF. Here the CDR3 DNA reads TGTGCCAGCAGCGTCACACCGGGACTAGCGGGAGGGCCCGACAATGAGCAGTTCTTC.

The chain has TRBV9 and TRBJ2-1, with D possibly being TRBD2 (6 bases). Trimming left V 0 bases short and J 3 bases short, with 10 bases between. Germline-derived CDR1 and CDR2 are SGDLS and YYNGEE. The CDR3 runs to 15 residues. CDR3 sequence: CASSVELADYNEQFF. In DNA form, the CDR3 reads TGTGCCAGCAGCGTAGAATTAGCGGACTACAATGAGCAGTTCTTC.

The V call is TRBV4-2, the J call TRBJ1-1, with 7 bases identical to TRBD1. CDR1 LGHNA and CDR2 YNFKEQ come from the germline V gene. J lost 4 bases, V lost 5 bases, and 16 bases had no gene match. The CDR3 covers 17 residues. CDR3 loop: CASSWGQGERGGTEAFF. The CDR3 DNA is TGTGCCAGCAGCTGGGGGCAGGGGGAGAGAGGAGGCACTGAAGCTTTCTTT.

V gene TRBV10-3 combines with J gene TRBJ1-2; D unclear. Looked up from germline, CDR1 is ENHRY and CDR2 is SYGVKD. Trimming removed 4 bases at V and 2 bases at J, with 5 bases between. CDR3 length equals 12 residues. The CDR3 DNA is TGTGCCATCAGTGGTATAAACTATGGCTACACCTTC. This sequence encodes CAISGINYGYTF.

In this sample, this clone is large. This chain links TRBV14 with TRBJ2-7; the D gene is possibly TRBD1 (6 bases). The CDR3 runs to 11 residues. The V gene lost 8 bases and the J gene lost 1 base, with 6 bases spanning the gap. CDR1 and CDR2 (germline): SGHDN, FVKESK. The CDR3 region is CASGQSYEQYF. The CDR3 coding sequence is TGTGCCAGCGGACAGTCCTACGAGCAGTACTTC.

This chain connects TRBV21-1 to TRBJ1-5; TRBD1 was called by the table and not checked on the DNA. TRBV21-1 is annotated as a pseudogene. The CDR3 is made up of 14 amino acids. This chain's CDR3 is CASSTDRGHQPQHF. CDR3 coding DNA: TGTGCCAGCAGCACGGACAGGGGGCATCAGCCCCAGCATTTT.

The V gene is TRBV4-1, the J gene TRBJ2-2, with 8 bases identical to TRBD1. The CDR3 consists of 17 residues. V shed 7 bases and J 1 base; nucleotides not matched to a gene: 11. Germline CDR1 is MGHRA and CDR2 is YSYEKL. The DNA of the CDR3 is TGCGCCAGCACCTCTCAGGGCAGGGGGCGGAACACCGGGGAGCTGTTTTTT. Its protein is CASTSQGRGRNTGELFF.

The chain couples TRBV4-1 to TRBJ2-2; D may be TRBD2 (7 bases). Germline lookup yields CDR1 MGHRA and CDR2 YSYEKL. Between the trimmed V and J ends, which lost 4 bases and 5 bases, there was a span of 14 bases. This CDR3 is 15 amino acids long. The CDR3 protein is CASSRKGGDTGELFF. The DNA for the CDR3 is TGCGCCAGCAGCCGAAAGGGGGGGGATACCGGGGAGCTGTTTTTT.

V is TRBV15 and J is TRBJ1-2, with D hard to call. Germline lookup yields CDR1 LNHNV and CDR2 YYDKDF (reference sequence). Trimming took 0 bases from V and 4 from J, leaving 9 bases between them. This CDR3 spans 14 amino acids. The CDR3 loop is CATSRDHSLYGYTF. The CDR3 DNA reads TGTGCCACCAGCAGAGATCACAGTCTCTATGGCTACACCTTC. The full variable domain, completed using reference TRBV15 and TRBJ1-2, is DAMVIQNPRYQVTQFGKPVTLSCSQTLNHNVMYWYQQKSSQAPKLLFHYYDKDFNNEADTPDNFQSRRPNTSFCFLDIRSPGLGDTAMYLCATSRDHSLYGYTFGSGTRLTVV.

The chain combines TRBV7-9 with TRBJ2-7; D may be TRBD2 (6 bases). Trimming removed 5 bases from V and 2 bases from J, with 13 bases in between. The CDR3 is made up of 14 amino acids. CDR1 is SEHNR and CDR2 is FQNEAQ in the germline V gene (reference sequence). CDR3 sequence reads: CASSPGRGTYEQYF. The CDR3 nucleotides read TGTGCCAGCAGCCCAGGACGGGGGACCTACGAGCAGTACTTC. Drawing the rest from reference TRBV7-9 and TRBJ2-7, the complete variable domain is DTGVSQNPRHKITKRGQNVTFRCDPISEHNRLYWYRQTLGQGPEFLTYFQNEAQLEKSRLLSDRFSAERPKGSFSTLEIQRTEQGDSAMYLCASSPGRGTYEQYFGPGTRLTVT.

Only one count was recorded for this clone. This chain uses TRBV6-5 with TRBJ1-1; possibly TRBD1 for D (6 bases). V was trimmed by 8 bases and J by 5 bases, leaving 12 bases between them. Germline V lookup: CDR1 MNHEY, CDR2 SVGAGI. The CDR3 loop spans 12 amino acids. CDR3 bases: TGTGCCAGCTCAGTGGGGGCGACTGAAGCTTTCTTT. Encoded protein: CASSVGATEAFF.